Below, 25 T cell receptor beta chains from the same sample are listed, as sequenced in a study of blood T cell repertoires in COVID-19. Sequenced by immunoSEQ multiplex PCR; TCRdb stores in-frame clones only, minus some. The repertoire consists of roughly 230,000 clones, with under 90% occurring once and the leading ten covering more than 9%. The sequencing sample was made of peripheral blood. The receptors were sampled from a woman aged 80 or older with COVID-19, enrolled during active disease.

The chain employs TRBV30 and TRBJ2-5, with D possibly TRBD1 on 6 matching bases. CDR1 is GTSNPN and CDR2 is SVGIG in the germline V gene (reference sequence). V lost 8 bases to trimming and J lost 0 bases, with 19 bases between them. CDR3 size: 15 residues. CDR3 region: CALSPGQAYQETQYF. DNA for the CDR3: TGTGCCCTCAGCCCGGGACAAGCTTACCAAGAGACCCAGTACTTC.

The J gene is TRBJ1-5, the V gene TRBV28; 7 bases are a match to TRBD1. The J segment lost 4 bases and the V segment lost 8 bases, leaving 2 bases of the junction unmatched. Germline CDR1 reads MDHEN; CDR2 reads SYDVKM. The CDR3 length is 12 residues. The CDR3 bases are TGTGCCAGCCGGGACAGAAATCAGCCCCAGCATTTT. Its translation: CASRDRNQPQHF.

The J gene is TRBJ1-1, the V gene TRBV7-9, with no clear D. The CDR3 is 14 amino acids. V dropped 4 bases and J dropped 5 bases, with 14 bases sitting between them. Germline V gene data show CDR1 as SEHNR and CDR2 as FQNEAQ (reference sequence). The CDR3 loop is CASSSLRAWTEAFF. DNA for the CDR3: TGTGCCAGCAGCTCACTGAGGGCATGGACTGAAGCTTTCTTT.

As to this clone: The sample carries other DNA sequences with the same CDR3. The chain joins TRBV5-1 to TRBJ1-1; D gene ambiguous. The ends were cut back, 0 bases at V and 2 bases at J, with 8 bases in the middle. This CDR3 spans 14 amino acids. CDR1 and CDR2 from the germline V gene are SGHRS and YFSETQ. CDR3 sequence reads: CASSLVRGNTEAFF. The CDR3 coding sequence is TGCGCCAGCAGCTTGGTGCGGGGAAACACTGAAGCTTTCTTT.

The gene calls are TRBV6-6 and TRBJ2-5; TRBD1 might be the D (6 bases). V shed 4 bases and J shed 1 base, with 7 bases lying between them. Germline V CDR1 and CDR2: MNHNY, SVGAGI (reference sequence). The length of the CDR3 is 13 residues. The CDR3 DNA reads as TGTGCCAGCAGTTTACAGGGCCAAGAGACCCAGTACTTC. Translation gives CASSLQGQETQYF.

The gene calls are TRBV5-4 and TRBJ2-1; D remains unclear. Germline V lookup: CDR1 SGHNT, CDR2 YYREEE (reference sequence). V lost 0 bases to trimming and J lost 6 bases, with 10 bases between them. This CDR3 has 14 residues. CDR3 in amino acids: CASSLGLVGNEQFF. The CDR3 DNA sequence: TGTGCCAGCAGCTTGGGGCTAGTCGGCAATGAGCAGTTCTTC.

The V gene is TRBV6-6, the J gene TRBJ2-1; D possibly corresponds to TRBD1 (6 bases). The V end lost 4 bases, the J end lost 7 bases, and 11 bases lay between the germline ends. This CDR3 has 13 amino acids. CDR1 and CDR2 (germline): MNHNY, SVGAGI (reference sequence). The CDR3 DNA reads as TGTGCCAGCAGTTCGACAGGTCTGAATGAGCAGTTCTTC. Its translation: CASSSTGLNEQFF.

Note on this clone: Other DNA sequences within the sample encode an identical CDR3. The chain is built from TRBV28 and TRBJ1-5; TRBD1 matches 9 bases. V trimming: 6 bases; J trimming: 6 bases; junction bases outside the gene matches: 6. Germline V gives CDR1 MDHEN, CDR2 SYDVKM. CDR3 length equals 14 residues. The CDR3 protein is CASSLTGGGQPQHF. CDR3 nucleotide sequence: TGTGCCAGCAGCCTAACAGGGGGCGGTCAGCCCCAGCATTTT.

V and J are TRBV15 and TRBJ1-4, with TRBD1 identical over 7 bases. V lost 7 bases to trimming and J lost 5 bases; unmatched junction nucleotides: 7. The CDR3 extends over 14 amino acids. Germline CDR1 and CDR2: LNHNV and YYDKDF (reference sequence). In nucleotides, the CDR3 is TGTGCCACCAAGGCTAAGACAGGGAATGAAAAACTGTTTTTT. Amino acid sequence: CATKAKTGNEKLFF.

The count of this clone is one. The chain joins TRBV3-1 (or the pseudogene TRBV3-2) to TRBJ2-1; D call uncertain. The germline gives CDR1 LGHDT, CDR2 YNNKEL (reference sequence). Trimming pared 0 bases from V and 3 bases from J, leaving 3 bases between. The CDR3 spans 13 residues. CDR3 loop: CASSQDRYNEQFF. The CDR3 nucleotides are TGTGCCAGCAGCCAAGATCGCTACAATGAGCAGTTCTTC.

The chain is built from TRBV5-1 and TRBJ1-2; no reliable D call. The CDR3 has 14 amino acids. Trimming took 0 bases from V and 6 from J, leaving 12 bases between them. Looked up from germline, CDR1 is SGHRS and CDR2 is YFSETQ. CDR3 DNA: TGCGCCAGCAGCTTGGGGCAGCGGGGTAATGGCTACACCTTC. Translation: CASSLGQRGNGYTF.

V and J are TRBV7-9 and TRBJ1-4, with D possibly being TRBD1 (5 bases). Per the germline V gene, CDR1 is SEHNR and CDR2 is FQNEAQ (reference sequence). CDR3 length: 15 residues. Trimming cost V 7 bases and J 10 bases, with 22 bases left between them. The CDR3 is CASTDRQGGLGKLFF. The CDR3, as DNA: TGTGCCAGCACCGACCGCCAGGGTGGGTTAGGAAAACTGTTTTTT.

This rearrangement joins TRBV5-6 to TRBJ1-4; D is possibly TRBD1 (5 bases). This CDR3 comprises 14 residues. V dropped 2 bases and J dropped 0 bases, with 5 bases sitting between them. Looked up from germline, CDR1 is SGHDT and CDR2 is YYEEEE. CDR3 sequence reads: CASSFRATNEKLFF. The CDR3 coding sequence is TGTGCCAGCAGCTTCAGGGCAACTAATGAAAAACTGTTTTTT. Supplemented by reference TRBV5-6 and TRBJ1-4, the full variable domain reads DAGVTQSPTHLIKTRGQQVTLRCSPKSGHDTVSWYQQALGQGPQFIFQYYEEEERQRGNFPDRFSGHQFPNYSSELNVNALLLGDSALYLCASSFRATNEKLFFGSGTQLSVL.

The chain combines TRBV7-2 with TRBJ1-1, with a weak D call TRBD1 (6 bases). Trimming left V 2 bases short and J 2 bases short, with 12 bases between. CDR1 SGHTA and CDR2 FQGNSA come from the germline V gene. This CDR3 has 15 residues. The CDR3: CASSLMGGGNTEAFF. Written as DNA, the CDR3 is TGTGCCAGCAGCTTAATGGGCGGGGGCAACACTGAAGCTTTCTTT. Variable domain in full (rest from reference TRBV7-2 and TRBJ1-1): GAGVSQSPSNKVTEKGKDVELRCDPISGHTALYWYRQSLGQGLEFLIYFQGNSAPDKSGLPSDRFSAERTGGSVSTLTIQRTQQEDSAVYLCASSLMGGGNTEAFFGQGTRLTVV.

The chain joins TRBV2 to TRBJ1-1, with D perhaps matching TRBD1 (5 bases). The CDR3 spans 14 residues. From germline, CDR1 is SNHLY and CDR2 FYNNEI. Trimming left V 10 bases short and J 1 base short, with 16 bases between. In DNA, the CDR3 is TGTGCCAAAAATACCCGACAGCAGAACACTGAAGCTTTCTTT. As protein: CAKNTRQQNTEAFF. Variable domain in full (rest from reference TRBV2 and TRBJ1-1): EPEVTQTPSHQVTQMGQEVILRCVPISNHLYFYWYRQILGQKVEFLVSFYNNEISEKSEIFDDQFSVERPDGSNFTLKIRSTKLEDSAMYFCAKNTRQQNTEAFFGQGTRLTVV.

The chain couples TRBV11-2 to TRBJ1-3; D gene uncertain. Germline V gene sequence: CDR1 SGHAT, CDR2 FQNNGV. V was trimmed by 1 base and J by 4 bases, leaving 8 bases between them. This CDR3 has 14 residues. This CDR3 reads CASSLVPEGNTIYF. The CDR3 DNA reads as TGTGCCAGCAGCTTAGTCCCGGAGGGAAACACCATATATTTT.

The genes are TRBV19 and TRBJ1-1, with no clear D. The length of the CDR3 is 16 residues. Germline CDR1 LNHDA, CDR2 SQIVND (reference sequence). V gave up 6 bases and J gave up 0 bases, with 17 bases separating them. CDR3 sequence reads: CASSRNQVPVNTEAFF. CDR3 coding DNA: TGTGCCAGTAGCCGGAATCAGGTTCCCGTGAACACTGAAGCTTTCTTT. Complete variable domain (other parts from reference TRBV19 and TRBJ1-1): DGGITQSPKYLFRKEGQNVTLSCEQNLNHDAMYWYRQDPGQGLRLIYYSQIVNDFQKGDIAEGYSVSREKKESFPLTVTSAQKNPTAFYLCASSRNQVPVNTEAFFGQGTRLTVV.

The rearrangement uses TRBV4-3 and TRBJ1-4; possible D gene TRBD1, 6 bases. The CDR3 totals 14 residues. Germline V gene data show CDR1 as LGHNA and CDR2 as YSLEER. The V gene lost 8 bases and the J gene lost 8 bases, with 18 bases spanning the gap. This CDR3 is CASGNTGFGEKLFF. CDR3 nucleotides: TGCGCCAGCGGAAATACAGGGTTCGGGGAAAAACTGTTTTTT.

This chain connects TRBV9 to TRBJ2-7; 8 bases are shared with TRBD2. Losses at the gene ends were 0 bases for V and 2 bases for J; bases not matched to a gene: 4. Germline values: CDR1 SGDLS, CDR2 YYNGEE. CDR3 length: 15 residues. Here the CDR3 reads CASSVDERGTYEQYF. DNA of the CDR3: TGTGCCAGCAGCGTAGACGAGCGGGGGACCTACGAGCAGTACTTC.

The chain is built from TRBV19 and TRBJ2-1; tentative D call: TRBD1 (6 bases). The germline V gene has CDR1 LNHDA and CDR2 SQIVND (reference sequence). The CDR3 runs to 15 residues. Between the trimmed V and J ends, which lost 3 bases and 1 base, there was a span of 10 bases. The DNA for the CDR3 is TGTGCCAGTAGTATTTGGGGGCATTCCTACAATGAGCAGTTCTTC. It is translated as CASSIWGHSYNEQFF.

V and J are TRBV6-5 and TRBJ1-5; 7 bases line up with TRBD1. Germline V gene sequence: CDR1 MNHEY, CDR2 SVGAGI. The CDR3 has 15 residues. V lost 5 bases, J lost 4 bases, and 8 bases stayed unmatched. CDR3 coding DNA: TGTGCCAGCAGTCAGTCCGGGACAGTTAATCAGCCCCAGCATTTT. Translated, it gives CASSQSGTVNQPQHF.

This chain joins TRBV7-2 and TRBJ1-3; D is unresolved. The CDR3 sequence is 16 residues long. V lost 7 bases and J 3 bases, leaving 19 bases between the germline ends. CDR1 SGHTA and CDR2 FQGNSA come from the germline V gene. The CDR3 is CASTPISGSLGNTIYF. The DNA for the CDR3 is TGTGCCAGCACTCCAATCAGCGGCAGCCTTGGAAACACCATATATTTT. Looking up the rest from reference TRBV7-2 and TRBJ1-3 gives the full variable domain: GAGVSQSPSNKVTEKGKDVELRCDPISGHTALYWYRQSLGQGLEFLIYFQGNSAPDKSGLPSDRFSAERTGGSVSTLTIQRTQQEDSAVYLCASTPISGSLGNTIYFGEGSWLTVV.

The chain joins TRBV3-1 (or the pseudogene TRBV3-2) to TRBJ2-7; 7 bases are shared with TRBD1. The CDR3 runs to 13 residues. Germline values: CDR1 LGHDT, CDR2 YNNKEL (reference sequence). V shed 6 bases, J shed 2 bases, and the junction held 4 bases outside the gene matches. The CDR3 DNA follows: TGTGCCAGCAGGAGACAGGGTACCTACGAGCAGTACTTC. It translates to CASRRQGTYEQYF.

The chain links TRBV18 to TRBJ1-6; D might be TRBD1 (6 bases). Germline CDR1 and CDR2: KGHSH and LQKENI. Deletions cut 3 bases from V and 13 bases from J, with 13 bases between. The CDR3 has 13 residues. CDR3 region: CASSPGQREPLHF. DNA of the CDR3: TGTGCCAGCTCACCGGGACAAAGGGAGCCCCTCCACTTT.

This clone was detected only once. The chain joins TRBV2 to TRBJ1-6, with 8 positions matching TRBD1. V shed 1 base, J shed 8 bases, and the junction held 4 bases outside the gene matches. The germline CDR1 and CDR2 sequences are SNHLY and FYNNEI. This CDR3 has 15 amino acids. CDR3 loop: CASSEEGQAYSPLHF. Written as DNA, the CDR3 is TGTGCCAGCAGTGAAGAGGGACAGGCCTATTCACCCCTCCACTTT.